The T cell receptor beta chain under discussion was sequenced for a study of post-analysis software for immune sequencing data. The overall study: The disease courses covered relapsing-remitting, secondary progressive and progressive-relapsing multiple sclerosis. Study conclusions and caveats: Strong same-batch co-clustering of samples appeared with F measure clustering. Controls had lower frequencies than patients of 4 or 5 TRBV segments, which included TRBV5-6, TRBV5-1 and TRBV20-1. Relative to controls, patients with multiple sclerosis showed significantly lower normalized Chao1 diversity.

Libraries were made from TCR beta cDNA, and they carried unique molecular identifiers. TCRdb reprocessed the PCR reads via MiXCR and lists one record per CDR3 protein. The data contain approximately 690,000 distinct CDR3 sequences, approximately 59% of them singletons. Remarks on this clonotype: No antigen is known for it.

The germline CDR1 and CDR2 sequences are LNHNV and YYDKDF (reference sequence). Trimming took 0 bases from V and 5 from J, leaving 5 bases between them. The CDR3 has 13 residues. The sequencing sample was made of blood. V usage is TRBV15 and J usage is TRBJ2-1; D is unclear. The TCR comes from a girl between 2 and 10 years old with multiple sclerosis. The CDR3 loop reads CATSRDLDNEQFF. CDR3 nucleotide sequence: TGTGCCACCAGCAGAGATTTGGACAATGAGCAGTTCTTC.